The 28 T cell receptor beta chains below were found in one sample sequenced in a study of blood T cell repertoires in COVID-19 (dated by TCRdb to between 2020 and 2021). The library was obtained by the immunoSEQ multiplex PCR assay. In its TCRdb copy, this immuneACCESS table keeps in-frame sequences only and misses some clones. Where compared with another copy, unresolved V genes explain less than half of these, and the others have no known cause. In all, the sample holds 76,000 or so clones, and under 95% of those were seen once. Roughly 5.8% of the sample comes from the top ten. The sample comprised peripheral blood. The origin of the receptors is a human donor in a cohort sampled during active COVID-19.

The rearrangement joins TRBV9 to TRBJ2-7, with a tentative D call TRBD2 (6 bases). The germline V gene encodes CDR1 SGDLS and CDR2 YYNGEE. CDR3 length: 15 amino acids. Trimming removed 4 bases from V and 4 bases from J, with 18 bases in between. The CDR3: CASSLYSGPPYEQYF. CDR3 DNA: TGTGCCAGCAGCCTTTATAGCGGACCACCTTACGAGCAGTACTTC.

The chain combines TRBV2 with TRBJ1-6; D might be TRBD1 (5 bases). Germline assignment: CDR1 SNHLY and CDR2 FYNNEI. CDR3 length equals 14 residues. With 6 bases removed from V and 9 bases from J, the gap between germline ends came to 15 bases. The CDR3 region is CASRGEGRGSPLHF. The CDR3 DNA reads TGTGCCAGCAGGGGGGAGGGAAGAGGTTCACCCCTCCACTTT.

This rearrangement joins TRBV2 to TRBJ1-2; D may be TRBD1 (5 bases). V dropped 4 bases and J dropped 7 bases, with 16 bases sitting between them. The V gene's germline CDR1 is SNHLY and CDR2 FYNNEI. The length of the CDR3 is 14 residues. CDR3 DNA sequence: TGTGCCAGCAGTGGGGGGGGAGCAGGCCTTGGCTACACCTTC. This translates into CASSGGGAGLGYTF. The variable domain in full, completed from reference TRBV2 and TRBJ1-2, reads EPEVTQTPSHQVTQMGQEVILRCVPISNHLYFYWYRQILGQKVEFLVSFYNNEISEKSEIFDDQFSVERPDGSNFTLKIRSTKLEDSAMYFCASSGGGAGLGYTFGSGTRLTVV.

This chain links TRBV19 with TRBJ1-2, with a weak D call TRBD1 (6 bases). The V end was cut by 5 bases, the J end by 2 bases, with 21 bases between. The CDR3 is 17 residues long. Germline assignment: CDR1 LNHDA and CDR2 SQIVND (reference sequence). CDR3 amino acids: CASSPSPPGTINYGYTF. Written as DNA, the CDR3 is TGTGCCAGTAGTCCTTCCCCTCCCGGGACAATAAACTATGGCTACACCTTC.

V gene TRBV6-5 combines with J gene TRBJ1-3, with no clear D. The V and J ends lost 0 bases and 7 bases respectively, with 10 bases between them. This CDR3 region has 14 residues. In germline, CDR1 is MNHEY, CDR2 SVGAGI. As DNA, the CDR3 is TGTGCCAGCAGTTACTCCCGGGGAGGTAACACCATATATTTT. The encoded protein is CASSYSRGGNTIYF.

This clone came up once. This chain connects TRBV9 to TRBJ2-3; D unclear. The germline CDR1 and CDR2 sequences are SGDLS and YYNGEE. This CDR3 contains 14 residues. The V end was cut by 0 bases, the J end by 2 bases, with 7 bases between. CDR3: CASSVGPTTDTQYF. CDR3 in DNA: TGTGCCAGCAGCGTAGGTCCTACCACAGATACGCAGTATTTT.

This chain connects TRBV19 to TRBJ2-2; no reliable D call. The V end was cut by 7 bases, the J end by 3 bases, with 12 bases between. The CDR3 length is 14 residues. CDR1 is LNHDA and CDR2 is SQIVND in the germline V gene (reference sequence). The CDR3 DNA reads as TGTGCCAGTATGGGCCAGGCAGACACCGGGGAGCTGTTTTTT. It yields the protein CASMGQADTGELFF.

V gene TRBV6-2 or TRBV6-3 combines with J gene TRBJ2-2; perhaps TRBD1 as D (5 bases). V was trimmed by 5 bases and J by 0 bases, leaving 13 bases between them. The CDR3 extends over 16 amino acids. Looked up from germline, CDR1 is MNHEY and CDR2 is SVGEGT. The CDR3 reads CASSRDSTANTGELFF. The DNA for the CDR3 is TGTGCCAGCAGTCGAGACAGCACTGCGAACACCGGGGAGCTGTTTTTT.

The J gene is TRBJ1-5, the V gene TRBV4-1, with 10 bases lining up with TRBD1. CDR3 length equals 16 residues. With 2 bases clipped from V and 5 bases from J, the junction kept 6 bases outside the gene matches. Germline V CDR1 and CDR2: MGHRA, YSYEKL. The CDR3 nucleotides read TGCGCCAGCAGCCAACTGACAGGGGGCAAAGATCAGCCCCAGCATTTT. This translates into CASSQLTGGKDQPQHF.

This clone was picked up a small number of times. The CDR3 spells CASRYGRGGNTEAFF. CDR3 nucleotides: TGTGCCAGTAGATATGGACGCGGGGGGAACACTGAAGCTTTCTTT. The chain links TRBV19 to TRBJ1-1; TRBD1 is a possible D gene (5 bases). The CDR3 has 15 residues. V lost 6 bases and J lost 1, with 15 bases in between. Germline lookup yields CDR1 LNHDA and CDR2 SQIVND (reference sequence).

This clone was picked up one time. V and J are TRBV30 and TRBJ1-1, with 10 nucleotides matching TRBD1. The germline gives CDR1 GTSNPN, CDR2 SVGIG (reference sequence). This CDR3 has 13 residues. Losses at the gene ends were 2 bases for V and 4 bases for J; bases not matched to a gene: 1. CDR3 sequence: CAWSRQGATEAFF. DNA for the CDR3: TGTGCCTGGAGTCGACAGGGGGCCACTGAAGCTTTCTTT.

The rearrangement uses TRBV15 and TRBJ2-1; 7 positions agree with TRBD1. This CDR3 has 12 amino acids. Germline V CDR1 and CDR2: LNHNV, YYDKDF (reference sequence). V was clipped by 2 bases and J by 8 bases; unmatched bases: 0. Written as DNA, the CDR3 is TGTGCCACCAGCAGACAGGGGGATGAGCAGTTCTTC. Its protein product is CATSRQGDEQFF.

The genes are TRBV7-2 and TRBJ1-5; 8 bases fit TRBD1. Germline trimming cut 5 bases from V and 8 bases from J; bases unmatched to any gene: 14. CDR1 and CDR2 (germline): SGHTA, FQGNSA. The CDR3 spans 16 residues. As DNA, the CDR3 is TGTGCCAGCAGCCCCCGCGGGACAGGCTGGCGCGAGCCCCAGCATTTT. It encodes CASSPRGTGWREPQHF. The complete variable domain, with remaining parts taken from reference TRBV7-2 and TRBJ1-5, reads GAGVSQSPSNKVTEKGKDVELRCDPISGHTALYWYRQSLGQGLEFLIYFQGNSAPDKSGLPSDRFSAERTGGSVSTLTIQRTQQEDSAVYLCASSPRGTGWREPQHFGDGTRLSIL.

V and J are TRBV11-2 and TRBJ2-1; no reliable D call. CDR3 size: 14 residues. In germline, CDR1 is SGHAT, CDR2 FQNNGV. The V end lost 4 bases, the J end lost 0 bases, and 7 bases lay between the germline ends. CDR3 amino acids: CASSSASSYNEQFF. In nucleotides, the CDR3 is TGTGCCAGCAGCTCCGCGAGCTCCTACAATGAGCAGTTCTTC.

The genes are TRBV11-2 and TRBJ2-7; weak D call: TRBD2 (6 bases). Trimming cost V 6 bases and J 2 bases, with 14 bases left between them. Germline-derived CDR1 and CDR2 are SGHAT and FQNNGV. CDR3 length equals 14 residues. This CDR3 is CASRSRDFTYEQYF. DNA of the CDR3: TGTGCCAGCAGAAGCCGGGACTTTACCTACGAGCAGTACTTC.

The rearrangement links TRBV28 to TRBJ1-6; perhaps TRBD1 as D (6 bases). The CDR3 has 14 residues. Germline values: CDR1 MDHEN, CDR2 SYDVKM. The V gene lost 6 bases and the J gene lost 7 bases, with 13 bases spanning the gap. The CDR3 nucleotides read TGTGCCAGCAGGACACAGGGTGGCAATTCACCCCTCCACTTT. Its protein product is CASRTQGGNSPLHF.

The genes are TRBV25-1 and TRBJ2-3; a weak D match, TRBD1 (6 bases). Trimming took off 5 bases at V and 1 base at J, with 19 bases between the two ends. From germline, CDR1 is MGHDK and CDR2 SYGVNS. The CDR3 is 17 residues long. CDR3 protein: CASSYTIGGAGTDTQYF. Here the CDR3 DNA reads TGTGCCAGCAGTTACACGATAGGGGGAGCGGGCACAGATACGCAGTATTTT.

The V and J genes are TRBV19 and TRBJ2-7, with 11 nucleotides matching TRBD2. The germline CDR1 and CDR2 sequences are LNHDA and SQIVND (reference sequence). Losses at the gene ends were 4 bases for V and 6 bases for J; bases not matched to a gene: 8. The CDR3 runs 15 residues. The CDR3 DNA is TGTGCCAGTAGTACTAGCGGGGGGAATGTGTTCGAGCAGTACTTC. Amino acids: CASSTSGGNVFEQYF.

The genes are TRBV11-2 and TRBJ2-1, with D perhaps TRBD2 (6 bases). The germline V gene encodes CDR1 SGHAT and CDR2 FQNNGV. The CDR3 is 17 amino acids. V dropped 6 bases and J dropped 4 bases, with 22 bases sitting between them. The CDR3 coding sequence is TGTGCCAGCAGAAAGAAGGACGGGGACTTTCTTTACAATGAGCAGTTCTTC. Amino acids: CASRKKDGDFLYNEQFF.

The CDR3 sequence is CASSLAGTGKSNEKLFF. For the CDR3, the DNA is TGCGCCAGCAGCTTGGCCGGGACAGGGAAATCTAATGAAAAACTGTTTTTT. This sequence joins TRBV5-1 and TRBJ1-4, with TRBD1 matching 9 bases. V dropped 0 bases and J dropped 3; count of bases not matched to a gene: 6. This CDR3 is built from 17 residues. Germline CDR1 reads SGHRS; CDR2 reads YFSETQ.

V is TRBV4-3 and J is TRBJ2-1; D remains unclear. Trimming removed 0 bases from V and 4 bases from J, with 10 bases in between. CDR1 and CDR2 (germline): LGHNA, YSLEER. The CDR3 consists of 15 residues. CDR3 sequence reads: CASSQDRYPYNEQFF. CDR3 DNA: TGCGCCAGCAGCCAAGACAGGTACCCTTACAATGAGCAGTTCTTC.

CDR3: CSVPSRDRHTEAFF. CDR3 DNA: TGCAGCGTGCCCTCCCGAGACAGGCACACTGAAGCTTTCTTT. The chain couples TRBV29-1 to TRBJ1-1, with a possible D match to TRBD1 (6 bases). V lost 6 bases, J lost 3 bases, and 17 bases lay in between. The CDR3 runs to 14 residues. CDR1 is SQVTM, CDR2 ANQGSEA, per germline.

The chain is built from TRBV7-8 and TRBJ1-6, with a tentative D call TRBD1 (5 bases). The length of the CDR3 is 15 residues. Germline CDR1 and CDR2: SGHVS and FQNEAQ. V dropped 1 base and J dropped 10 bases, with 14 bases sitting between them. The CDR3 reads CASSLESGKTSPLHF. CDR3 nucleotides: TGTGCCAGCAGCTTAGAGTCAGGGAAGACCTCACCCCTCCACTTT.

The chain uses TRBV21-1 and TRBJ2-3; TRBD1, the table's D call, was not compared with the DNA. TRBV21-1 is tagged as a pseudogene. The CDR3 sequence is 15 residues long. The CDR3 is CASRAGTECTDTQYF. The CDR3 DNA reads as TGTGCCAGCAGGGCCGGGACAGAGTGCACAGATACGCAGTATTTT.

The CDR3 region is CASSSGTDNYEQYF. CDR3 nucleotide sequence: TGTGCCAGCAGTTCCGGGACAGACAACTACGAGCAGTACTTC. V gene TRBV27 combines with J gene TRBJ2-7, with 7 bases lining up with TRBD1. Germline loops: CDR1 MNHEY, CDR2 SMNVEV (reference sequence). CDR3 length: 14 residues. The J segment lost 3 bases and the V segment lost 4 bases, leaving 6 bases of the junction unmatched.

The genes are TRBV19 and TRBJ1-2; 7 nucleotides agree with TRBD1. Germline assignment: CDR1 LNHDA and CDR2 SQIVND (reference sequence). The CDR3 contains 14 residues. J lost 7 bases, V lost 3 bases, and 8 bases had no gene match. The CDR3 reads CASSITGELSGYTF. CDR3 in DNA: TGTGCCAGTAGTATTACAGGGGAACTCTCTGGCTACACCTTC.

V usage is TRBV7-9 and J usage is TRBJ2-1, with unresolved D. Germline loops: CDR1 SEHNR, CDR2 FQNEAQ (reference sequence). V was pared by 2 bases and J by 10 bases, with 12 bases between. The length of the CDR3 is 13 residues. CDR3 loop: CASSLMLVREQFF. As DNA, the CDR3 is TGTGCCAGCAGCTTAATGTTGGTACGGGAGCAGTTCTTC.

The chain joins TRBV10-3 to TRBJ1-5; unclear D gene. V lost 2 bases and J lost 5, with 13 bases in between. CDR1 is ENHRY, CDR2 SYGVKD, per germline. This CDR3 is built from 15 residues. The CDR3 DNA reads as TGTGCCATCAGTGAGCGGCGGGGTGGGGATCAGCCCCAGCATTTT. Protein sequence: CAISERRGGDQPQHF.